This entry lists 27 T cell receptor beta chains sequenced from one sample in a study of blood T cells in healthy people across ages. The authors ran a second PCR of 7 to 11 cycles using a sample-barcoded 5' primer and a J-beta primer mix. TCRdb itself ran the 5' RACE reads through MiXCR, one entry per CDR3 protein. The sample records about 1.5 million distinct CDR3 sequences, approximately 43% being singletons. Sequenced input: blood. The source of these receptors is a woman aged 18-29 years in good health.

This clonotype was found a few times. The V gene is TRBV11-2, the J gene TRBJ2-3; D remains ambiguous. Trimming took 4 bases from V and 2 from J, leaving 13 bases between them. Germline CDR1 SGHAT, CDR2 FQNNGV. This CDR3 has 15 amino acids. CDR3 sequence: CASSSDITLTDTQYF. Written as DNA, the CDR3 is TGTGCCAGCAGCTCAGACATTACTCTCACAGATACGCAGTATTTT.

This clonotype was seen only a few times. The J gene is TRBJ1-5, the V gene TRBV6-2 or TRBV6-3; the D is unclear. The germline gives CDR1 MNHEY, CDR2 SVGEGT. V lost 2 bases and J 5 bases, leaving 19 bases between the germline ends. The CDR3 runs to 17 residues. CDR3 in DNA: TGTGCCAGCAGTTACCCCGGACGAGCTAGCCCTTATCAGCCCCAGCATTTT. Translation gives CASSYPGRASPYQPQHF.

The rearrangement uses TRBV12-3 or TRBV12-4 and TRBJ1-3; D call uncertain. The ends were cut back, 6 bases at V and 4 bases at J, with 4 bases in the middle. This CDR3 comprises 11 residues. In nucleotides, the CDR3 is TGTGCCAGCAGCACCGGAAACACCATATATTTT. It translates to CASSTGNTIYF.

The chain combines TRBV29-1 with TRBJ2-7; TRBD2 is a possible D gene (6 bases). The CDR3 extends over 14 amino acids. Germline CDR1 SQVTM, CDR2 ANQGSEA. Trimming took 4 bases from V and 5 from J, leaving 18 bases between them. The CDR3 loop reads CSVVYGQGGNEQYF. CDR3 sequence (DNA): TGCAGCGTTGTTTACGGTCAGGGAGGCAACGAGCAGTACTTC.

This clonotype has just one count. V and J are TRBV6-5 and TRBJ2-1; TRBD2 matches 8 bases. The ends lost 5 bases at V and 2 bases at J; junction bases unmatched: 8. The CDR3 loop spans 16 amino acids. The germline V gene encodes CDR1 MNHEY and CDR2 SVGAGI. CDR3 DNA sequence: TGTGCCAGCAGTCTTTTCAGCGGGAGCGCCTACAATGAGCAGTTCTTC. Translated: CASSLFSGSAYNEQFF.

This clonotype showed up many times. The gene calls are TRBV4-3 and TRBJ1-1; 7 bases map to TRBD1. Unmatched junction bases numbered 4, after V lost 3 bases and J lost 0 bases. Germline V lookup: CDR1 LGHNA, CDR2 YSLEER. The CDR3 sequence is 15 residues long. The CDR3 reads CASSHGQALNTEAFF. The CDR3 nucleotides are TGCGCCAGCAGCCATGGACAGGCATTGAACACTGAAGCTTTCTTT.

This chain uses TRBV7-2 with TRBJ2-7; D gene ambiguous. This CDR3 contains 15 residues. V lost 7 bases and J 0 bases, leaving 16 bases between the germline ends. The germline CDR1 and CDR2 sequences are SGHTA and FQGNSA. CDR3 amino acids: CASTSLSPSSYEQYF. The CDR3 region has the DNA TGTGCCAGCACCTCCCTTAGCCCTAGCTCCTACGAGCAGTACTTC.

The chain recombines TRBV7-2 with TRBJ1-2, with 9 bases matching TRBD1. The CDR3 spans 16 residues. J gave up 8 bases and V 2 bases, and 12 bases lay outside the gene matches. Germline V gene sequence: CDR1 SGHTA, CDR2 FQGNSA. CDR3: CASSLPPPTGGWGYTF. CDR3 bases: TGTGCCAGCAGCTTACCTCCACCGACAGGGGGTTGGGGCTACACCTTC.

This clonotype was detected only a few times. J is TRBJ1-1 and V is TRBV12-3 or TRBV12-4; TRBD1 agrees at 10 bases. After removal of 6 bases from V and 6 bases from J, the junction contained 7 bases not matched to a gene. The CDR3 contains 14 residues. The CDR3 spells CASSSTGGSSEAFF. CDR3 nucleotide sequence: TGTGCCAGCAGCTCGACAGGGGGCTCGTCTGAAGCTTTCTTT.

The genes are TRBV7-2 and TRBJ2-5; tentative D call: TRBD2 (6 bases). The J call may be mistaken, given a closer DNA end match to TRBJ2-1. Germline CDR1 reads SGHTA; CDR2 reads FQGNSA. The CDR3 spans 15 residues. The chain's CDR3 is CASSLVGLAQETQFF. In DNA, the CDR3 is TGTGCCAGCAGCTTAGTCGGGCTAGCGCAAGAGACCCAGTTCTTC.

This clonotype showed up just a few times. This chain connects TRBV28 to TRBJ2-1; TRBD1 matches at 11 bases. The CDR3 covers 14 residues. V dropped 5 bases and J dropped 8; count of bases not matched to a gene: 5. Per the germline V gene, CDR1 is MDHEN and CDR2 is SYDVKM. The CDR3 bases are TGTGCCAGCAGTGGACAGGGGGCTAGGGATGAGCAGTTCTTC. It is translated as CASSGQGARDEQFF.

This clonotype was seen a single time. The chain links TRBV4-1 to TRBJ1-1; possibly TRBD1 for D (6 bases). Germline V gene lookup returns CDR1 MGHRA and CDR2 YSYEKL. The CDR3 has 14 residues. V dropped 5 bases and J dropped 0 bases, with 10 bases sitting between them. The CDR3 is CASSKGDMNTEAFF. CDR3 DNA: TGCGCCAGCAGCAAGGGGGACATGAACACTGAAGCTTTCTTT.

Only a few counts were recorded for this clonotype. CDR3: CSARDGSGSLSQFF. The CDR3 DNA reads TGCAGTGCTAGAGATGGGTCGGGATCCCTATCGCAGTTCTTC. The chain uses TRBV20-1 and TRBJ2-1; D may be TRBD2 (5 bases). The CDR3 runs 14 residues. V lost 0 bases, J lost 12 bases, and 18 bases lay in between. CDR1 is DFQATT and CDR2 is SNEGSKA in the germline V gene (reference sequence).

The genes are TRBV6-2 or TRBV6-3 and TRBJ2-4, with D uncertain. Trimming left V 0 bases short and J 7 bases short, with 10 bases between. The CDR3 length is 14 residues. Germline-derived CDR1 and CDR2 are MNHEY and SVGEGT. In DNA, the CDR3 is TGTGCCAGCAGTTACTCGTATGGTAGCAACATTCAGTACTTC. This encodes CASSYSYGSNIQYF.

A note on this clonotype: Being one base from a much bigger clone, this may be a read error. The chain employs TRBV5-1 and TRBJ2-5; maybe TRBD2 (7 bases). The V end was cut by 4 bases, the J end by 11 bases, with 27 bases between. The CDR3 is 16 amino acids. Germline CDR1 is SGHRS and CDR2 is YFSETQ. CDR3 coding DNA: TGCGCCAGCAGCCGTCTGGGGGCGGGAGTTGGCGATGAGCAGTACTTC. Protein product: CASSRLGAGVGDEQYF.

The genes are TRBV21-1 and TRBJ1-2; the table's D gene call, TRBD1, was not cross checked with the DNA. TRBV21-1 is listed as a pseudogene. CDR3 length equals 14 residues. Written as DNA, the CDR3 is TGTGCCAGCAGAGGCCGGGACAGCCTCTATGGCTACACCTTC. Its protein product is CASRGRDSLYGYTF.

This clonotype was found a few times. The chain couples TRBV6-5 to TRBJ2-5; TRBD1 matches at 7 bases. CDR1 is MNHEY, CDR2 SVGAGI, per germline. This CDR3 has 13 amino acids. V trimming: 6 bases; J trimming: 5 bases; junction bases outside the gene matches: 6. The CDR3 region has the DNA TGTGCCAGCAGAGACAGGGTGATGGAGACCCAGTACTTC. This codes for CASRDRVMETQYF.

This clonotype showed up just a few times. This chain links TRBV3-1 with TRBJ2-5; TRBD1 aligns across 9 bases. Looked up from germline, CDR1 is LGHDT and CDR2 is YNNKEL (reference sequence). V was clipped by 5 bases and J by 11 bases; unmatched bases: 15. The CDR3 is made up of 15 amino acids. CDR3 loop: CASSDRGVLYNEQYF. In DNA form, the CDR3 reads TGTGCCAGCAGCGACAGGGGGGTCCTTTACAATGAGCAGTACTTC.

This clonotype showed up many times. The rearrangement uses TRBV20-1 and TRBJ2-7; no definite D call. Germline V CDR1 and CDR2: DFQATT, SNEGSKA (reference sequence). V lost 0 bases to trimming and J lost 3 bases, with 12 bases between them. This CDR3 region has 14 residues. The CDR3 loop is CSARDVRLDYEQYF. CDR3 nucleotide sequence: TGCAGTGCTAGAGATGTGAGGTTGGACTACGAGCAGTACTTC.

The gene calls are TRBV12-3 or TRBV12-4 and TRBJ2-7; TRBD2 might be the D (6 bases). This CDR3 is built from 13 residues. V lost 6 bases, J lost 7 bases, and 16 bases lay in between. CDR3 loop: CASSSDGRGEQYF. In nucleotides, the CDR3 is TGTGCCAGCAGCTCAGACGGGAGAGGGGAGCAGTACTTC.

CDR3 DNA sequence: TGTGCCAGCAGCTTGGCCGGGCCAAGCAATGAGCAGTTCTTC. This translates into CASSLAGPSNEQFF. This rearrangement joins TRBV7-2 to TRBJ2-1; D is ambiguous. V was clipped by 3 bases and J by 6 bases, with 12 bases between them. CDR1 SGHTA and CDR2 FQGNSA come from the germline V gene. The length of the CDR3 is 14 residues.

V gene TRBV20-1 combines with J gene TRBJ2-4; 12 bases line up with TRBD2. With the DNA end fitting TRBJ2-5 better, the J assignment may be wrong. Germline V lookup: CDR1 DFQATT, CDR2 SNEGSKA (reference sequence). The CDR3 totals 15 residues. DNA of the CDR3: TGCAGTGCTAGAGATCGACTAGCGGGGGTTGAGACCCAGTACTTC. Its protein product is CSARDRLAGVETQYF.

A few counts support this clonotype. The chain uses TRBV12-3 or TRBV12-4 and TRBJ2-5; D unclear. Trimming removed 6 bases at V and 7 bases at J, with 12 bases between. This CDR3 is built from 12 residues. CDR3 region: CASSNLVWTQYF. CDR3 DNA sequence: TGTGCCAGCAGCAATCTTGTCTGGACCCAGTACTTC.

Remarks on this clonotype: An end of the junction differs from the germline gene, which may be a read error. J is TRBJ2-5 and V is TRBV3-1, with D possibly matching TRBD2 (5 bases). The CDR3 extends over 15 amino acids. In germline, CDR1 is LGHDT, CDR2 YNNKEL (reference sequence). The CDR3 region has the DNA TGTGCCAACAGCCAAGAGGGAAGCAGGAAAGAGACCCAGTACTTC. As protein: CANSQEGSRKETQYF.

The chain uses TRBV29-1 and TRBJ1-4; D is ambiguous. The CDR3 has 12 residues. V dropped 4 bases and J dropped 7 bases, with 10 bases sitting between them. Germline V gene lookup returns CDR1 SQVTM and CDR2 ANQGSEA. The CDR3 coding sequence is TGCAGCGTTGCTGTGATGTCTGAAAAACTGTTTTTT. Translation gives CSVAVMSEKLFF.

This clonotype turned up a few times. The chain has TRBV11-1 and TRBJ2-1; 15 bases map to TRBD2. This CDR3 spans 24 amino acids. Germline loops: CDR1 SGHAT, CDR2 FQDESV (reference sequence). V trimming: 1 base; J trimming: 9 bases; junction bases outside the gene matches: 28. CDR3 sequence reads: CASSLEGLDEYRPGTSGRYGEQFF. In DNA form, the CDR3 reads TGTGCCAGCAGCTTAGAAGGTTTGGACGAATACAGGCCTGGGACTAGCGGGAGGTATGGTGAGCAGTTCTTC.

V and J are TRBV7-2 and TRBJ1-6, with D hard to call. The CDR3 runs 15 residues. The germline gives CDR1 SGHTA, CDR2 FQGNSA. V lost 2 bases, J lost 3 bases, and 8 bases lay in between. Here the CDR3 DNA reads TGTGCCAGCAGCTTACAGATTGTCTATAATTCACCCCTCCACTTT. This codes for CASSLQIVYNSPLHF.